This T cell receptor (beta chain) was recorded in a study of T cell repertoires in aging, cancer and after chemotherapy. Study-wide context: Donor ages fell into six groups from 30 or younger up to 70 or older. Study-wide results and caveats: In hematological cancer patients, infiltrated lymphoid organs may have impaired thymic emigration or peripheral T cell expansion.

TRB rearrangements spanning V, D and J were amplified using mixed TRB-A/B primers. TCRdb re-called the multiplex PCR reads with MiXCR, one entry per CDR3 protein. In the table there are around 13,000 distinct CDR3 sequences, around 30% of which are singletons. TCR beta rearrangements were amplified from peripheral blood genomic DNA. This clonotype is medium-sized in the sample. Its cognate antigen is unknown. Trimming stripped 2 bases from V and 7 bases from J, with 15 bases between. The CDR3 sequence is 14 residues long. Germline assignment: CDR1 PRHDT and CDR2 FYEKMQ (reference sequence). The receptor was isolated from a human donor with a blood cancer. This chain links TRBV13 with TRBJ2-7; the D gene could be TRBD1 or TRBD2 (5 bases each). The sample was blood. CDR3 sequence reads: CASSLPGARGEQYF. The CDR3 coding sequence is TGTGCCAGCAGCTTACCCGGGGCCCGTGGGGAGCAGTACTTC.